The clone carrying this TCR beta chain was observed a few times. The data were taken from a study of blood T cell repertoires in COVID-19. Across the whole study: The United States, Italy and Spain were the sources of the acute and convalescent COVID-19 samples.

Sequencing used immunoSEQ multiplex PCR; TCRdb keeps in-frame clones, though not all of them. The sample records more than 200,000 clones, around four fifths being singletons. From germline, CDR1 is LGHDT and CDR2 YNNKEL (reference sequence). The V end was cut by 2 bases, the J end by 8 bases, with 9 bases between. The CDR3 spans 13 residues. This chain uses TRBV3-1 (or the pseudogene TRBV3-2) with TRBJ1-4; tentative D call: TRBD1 (5 bases). This clonotype originated in a man between 60 and 75 years old with acute or convalescent COVID-19. Material: peripheral blood. The CDR3 coding sequence is TGTGCCAGCAGCCAACAGGGTTCGGAAAAACTGTTTTTT. This sequence encodes CASSQQGSEKLFF.